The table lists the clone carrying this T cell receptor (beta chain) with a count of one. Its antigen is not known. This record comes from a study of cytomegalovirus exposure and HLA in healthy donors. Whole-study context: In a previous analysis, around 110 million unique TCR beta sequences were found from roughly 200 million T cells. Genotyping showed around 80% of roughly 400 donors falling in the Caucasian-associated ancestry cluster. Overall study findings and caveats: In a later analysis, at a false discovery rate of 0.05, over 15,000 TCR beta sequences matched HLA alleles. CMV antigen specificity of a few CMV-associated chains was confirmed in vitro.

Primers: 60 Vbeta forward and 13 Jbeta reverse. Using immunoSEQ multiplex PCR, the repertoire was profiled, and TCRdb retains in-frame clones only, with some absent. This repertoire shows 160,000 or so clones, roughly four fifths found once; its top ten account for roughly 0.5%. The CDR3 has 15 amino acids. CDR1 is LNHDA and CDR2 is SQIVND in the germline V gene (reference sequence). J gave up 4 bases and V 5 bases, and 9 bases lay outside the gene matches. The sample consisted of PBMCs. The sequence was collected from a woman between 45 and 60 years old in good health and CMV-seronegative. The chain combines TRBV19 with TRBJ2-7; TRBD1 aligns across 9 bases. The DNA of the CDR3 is TGTGCCAGTAGTTACCTGGGACAGGGACCTTACGAGCAGTACTTC. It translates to CASSYLGQGPYEQYF.